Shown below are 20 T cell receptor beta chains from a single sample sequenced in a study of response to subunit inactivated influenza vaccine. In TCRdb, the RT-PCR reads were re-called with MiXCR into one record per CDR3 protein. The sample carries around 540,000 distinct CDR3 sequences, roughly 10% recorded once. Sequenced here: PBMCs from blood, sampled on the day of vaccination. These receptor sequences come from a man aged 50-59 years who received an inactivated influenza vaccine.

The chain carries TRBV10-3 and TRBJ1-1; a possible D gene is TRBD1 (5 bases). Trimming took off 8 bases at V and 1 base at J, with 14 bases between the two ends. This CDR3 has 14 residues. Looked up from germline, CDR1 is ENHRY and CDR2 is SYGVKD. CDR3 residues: CAIGAGTGNTEAFF. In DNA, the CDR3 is TGTGCCATCGGGGCGGGGACGGGGAACACTGAAGCTTTCTTT.

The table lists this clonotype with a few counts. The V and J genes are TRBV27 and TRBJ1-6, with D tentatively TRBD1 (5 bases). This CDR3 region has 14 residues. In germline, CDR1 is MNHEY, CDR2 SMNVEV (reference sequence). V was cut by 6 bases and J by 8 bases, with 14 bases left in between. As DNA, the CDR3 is TGTGCCAGCAGGAACAGGCCCAGGGATTCACCCCTCCACTTT. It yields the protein CASRNRPRDSPLHF.

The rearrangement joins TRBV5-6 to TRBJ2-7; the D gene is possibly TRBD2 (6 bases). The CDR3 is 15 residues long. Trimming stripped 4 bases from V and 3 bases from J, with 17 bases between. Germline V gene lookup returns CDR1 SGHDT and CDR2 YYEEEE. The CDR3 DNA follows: TGTGCCAGCAGCCCGGGGGTAAGTGGGTACTACGAGCAGTACTTC. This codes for CASSPGVSGYYEQYF.

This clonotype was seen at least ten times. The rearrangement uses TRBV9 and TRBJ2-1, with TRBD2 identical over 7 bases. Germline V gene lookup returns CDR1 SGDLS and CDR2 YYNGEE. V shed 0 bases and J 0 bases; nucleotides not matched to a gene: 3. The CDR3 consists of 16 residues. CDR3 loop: CASSVVGGFSYNEQFF. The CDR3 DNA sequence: TGTGCCAGCAGCGTAGTGGGGGGGTTCTCCTACAATGAGCAGTTCTTC.

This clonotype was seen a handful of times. CDR3 coding DNA: TGTGCCATCAGTGACACGCGTAACACTGAAGCTTTCTTT. This sequence encodes CAISDTRNTEAFF. J is TRBJ1-1 and V is TRBV10-3; D unresolved. The CDR3 is 13 residues long. Germline V gene data show CDR1 as ENHRY and CDR2 as SYGVKD. V was shortened by 3 bases and J by 2 bases, with 7 bases between the two germline ends.

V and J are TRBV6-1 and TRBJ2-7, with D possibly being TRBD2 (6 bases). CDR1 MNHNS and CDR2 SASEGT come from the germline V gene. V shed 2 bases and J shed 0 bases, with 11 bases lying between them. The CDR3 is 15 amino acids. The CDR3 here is CASSEQRVISYEQYF. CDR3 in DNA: TGTGCCAGCAGTGAACAGCGGGTAATCTCCTACGAGCAGTACTTC.

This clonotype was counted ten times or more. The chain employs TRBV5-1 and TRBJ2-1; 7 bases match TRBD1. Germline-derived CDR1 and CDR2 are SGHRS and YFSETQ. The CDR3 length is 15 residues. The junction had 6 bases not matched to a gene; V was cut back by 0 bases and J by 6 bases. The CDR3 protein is CASSLDTGELNEQFF. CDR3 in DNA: TGCGCCAGCAGCTTGGATACAGGGGAACTCAATGAGCAGTTCTTC.

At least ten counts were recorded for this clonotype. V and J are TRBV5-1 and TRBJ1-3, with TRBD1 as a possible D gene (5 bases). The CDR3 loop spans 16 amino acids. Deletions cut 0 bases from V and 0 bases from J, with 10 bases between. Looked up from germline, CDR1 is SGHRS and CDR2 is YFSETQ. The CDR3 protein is CASSLVPGTSGNTIYF. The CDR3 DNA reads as TGCGCCAGCAGCTTGGTGCCGGGGACCTCTGGAAACACCATATATTTT.

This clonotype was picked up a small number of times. The CDR3 here is CASRDINTGELFF. CDR3 bases: TGTGCCAGCCGGGACATAAACACCGGGGAGCTGTTTTTT. The rearrangement joins TRBV28 to TRBJ2-2; D perhaps matches TRBD1 (6 bases). The V end was cut by 8 bases, the J end by 2 bases, with 9 bases between. The germline V gene has CDR1 MDHEN and CDR2 SYDVKM. This CDR3 comprises 13 residues.

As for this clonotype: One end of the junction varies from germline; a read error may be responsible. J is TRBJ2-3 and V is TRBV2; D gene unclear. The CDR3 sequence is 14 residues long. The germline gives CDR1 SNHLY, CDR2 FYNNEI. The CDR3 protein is CASTGSVATDTQSF. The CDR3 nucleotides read TGTGCCAGCACCGGGTCAGTGGCAACAGATACGCAGTCTTTT.

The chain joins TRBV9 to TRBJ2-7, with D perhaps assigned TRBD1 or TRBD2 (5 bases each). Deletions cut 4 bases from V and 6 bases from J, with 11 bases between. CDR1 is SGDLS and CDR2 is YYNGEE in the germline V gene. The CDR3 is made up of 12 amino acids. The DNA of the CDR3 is TGTGCCAGCAGCACCCCCGGGGCCGAGCAGTACTTC. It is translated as CASSTPGAEQYF.

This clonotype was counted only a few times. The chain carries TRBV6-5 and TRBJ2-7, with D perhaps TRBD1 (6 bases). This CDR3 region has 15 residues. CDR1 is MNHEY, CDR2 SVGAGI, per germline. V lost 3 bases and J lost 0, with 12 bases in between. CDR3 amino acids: CASSYDGTFSYEQYF. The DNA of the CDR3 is TGTGCCAGCAGTTATGATGGGACATTCTCCTACGAGCAGTACTTC.

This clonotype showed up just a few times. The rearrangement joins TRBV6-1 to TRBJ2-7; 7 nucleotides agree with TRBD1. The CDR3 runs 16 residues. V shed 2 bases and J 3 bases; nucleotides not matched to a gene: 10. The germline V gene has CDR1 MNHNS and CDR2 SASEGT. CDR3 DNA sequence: TGTGCCAGCAGTGAATTTGTGCCTGCAGGGGGCTACGAGCAGTACTTC. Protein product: CASSEFVPAGGYEQYF.

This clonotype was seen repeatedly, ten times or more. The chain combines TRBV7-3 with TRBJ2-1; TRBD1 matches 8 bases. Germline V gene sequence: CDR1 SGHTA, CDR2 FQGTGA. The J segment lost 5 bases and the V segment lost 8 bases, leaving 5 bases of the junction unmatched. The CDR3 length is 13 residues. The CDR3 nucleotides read TGTGCCAGCGGAAAGGGACAGGACAATGAGCAGTTCTTC. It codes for CASGKGQDNEQFF.

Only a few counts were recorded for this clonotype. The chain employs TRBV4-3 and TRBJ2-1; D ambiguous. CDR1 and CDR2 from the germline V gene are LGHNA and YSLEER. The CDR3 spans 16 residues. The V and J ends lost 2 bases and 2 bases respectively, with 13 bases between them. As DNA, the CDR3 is TGCGCCAGCAGCCAAAACTCGCGCGGTACCTACAATGAGCAGTTCTTC. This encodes CASSQNSRGTYNEQFF.

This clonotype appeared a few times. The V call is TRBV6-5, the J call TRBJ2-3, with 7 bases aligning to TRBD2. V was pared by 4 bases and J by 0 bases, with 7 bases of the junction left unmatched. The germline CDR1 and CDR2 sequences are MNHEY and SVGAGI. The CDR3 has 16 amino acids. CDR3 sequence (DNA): TGTGCCAGCAGTTCAACCAAAGCGGGGAGCACAGATACGCAGTATTTT. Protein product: CASSSTKAGSTDTQYF.

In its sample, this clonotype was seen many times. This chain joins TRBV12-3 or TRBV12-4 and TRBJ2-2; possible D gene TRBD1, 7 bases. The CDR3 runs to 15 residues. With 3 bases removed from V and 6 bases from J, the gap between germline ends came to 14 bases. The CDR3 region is CASSLEGALAGELFF. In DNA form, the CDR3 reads TGTGCCAGCAGTTTGGAGGGGGCGCTGGCCGGGGAGCTGTTTTTT.

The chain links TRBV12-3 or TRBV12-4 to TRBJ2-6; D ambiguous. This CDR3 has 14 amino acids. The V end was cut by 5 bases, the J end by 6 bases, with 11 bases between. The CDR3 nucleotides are TGTGCCAGCAGTCTCCGACCCCAGGCCAACGTCCTGACTTTC. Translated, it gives CASSLRPQANVLTF.

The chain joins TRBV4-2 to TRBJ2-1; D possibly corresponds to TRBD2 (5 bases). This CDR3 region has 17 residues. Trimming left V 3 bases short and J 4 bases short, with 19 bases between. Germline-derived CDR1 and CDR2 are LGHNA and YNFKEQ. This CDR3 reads CASSQELYHRGYNEQFF. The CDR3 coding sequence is TGTGCCAGCAGCCAGGAGCTTTATCACCGGGGTTACAATGAGCAGTTCTTC.

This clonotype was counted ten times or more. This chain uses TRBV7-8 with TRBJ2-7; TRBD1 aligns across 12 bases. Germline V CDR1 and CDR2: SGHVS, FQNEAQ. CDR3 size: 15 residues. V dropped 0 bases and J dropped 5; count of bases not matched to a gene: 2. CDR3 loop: CASSLAGQGANEQYF. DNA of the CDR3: TGTGCCAGCAGCTTAGCGGGACAGGGGGCAAACGAGCAGTACTTC.